The sequence of this T cell receptor (beta chain) was determined in a study of blood T cell repertoires in COVID-19. For the study at large: The United States, Italy and Spain supplied acute and convalescent COVID-19 samples. PBMCs, B-cell-depleted T cells, or T cells were the source of the cDNA or gDNA that made up the material.

Source study methods: Reference gene primer amplification yielded estimated nucleated cell counts. Sequencing was performed with immunoSEQ multiplex PCR; in TCRdb, only in-frame clones are kept and a portion is missing. The D gene and trimming were derived from the DNA, and the V and J assignments and clone size from that table. The data contain tens of thousands of clones, about 91% of them singletons. Germline CDR1 reads SGHVS; CDR2 reads FQNEAQ. The ends were cut back, 0 bases at V and 4 bases at J, with 10 bases in the middle. The CDR3 length is 14 residues. The chain uses TRBV7-8 and TRBJ2-7; D might be TRBD1 (5 bases). The TCR originated in a man aged 50 or older with active COVID-19. The sample taken for sequencing was peripheral blood. The DNA for the CDR3 is TGTGCCAGCAGCTTAGCTCAGGGTTTATACGAGCAGTACTTC. Its protein is CASSLAQGLYEQYF.